This TCR beta chain comes out of a study of B cell selection in AIRE deficiency. Notes on the study in general: Only around a tenth of 3,500 to 4,500 shared Treg sequences were patient-specific; roughly 30% healthy-specific.

The V gene's germline CDR1 is SGDLS and CDR2 YYNGEE. The CDR3 spans 15 residues. Trimming cost V 3 bases and J 5 bases; bases outside gene matches: 9. Concerning this clone itself: Its matching antigen is unknown.

The sorted conventional CD4 T cells were gated as CD4+CD127+. The assay was immunoSEQ multiplex PCR, and TCRdb's table has in-frame clones only and misses some. This sample yields fewer than 30,000 clones, of which roughly 95% are seen a single time; approximately 0.2% belongs to the top ten. This receptor was obtained from a human donor in good health. The sequenced sample consisted of CD4+CD127+ conventional T cells sorted from PBMCs. This chain joins TRBV9 and TRBJ1-1; 8 bases agree with TRBD1. The DNA for the CDR3 is TGTGCCAGCAGCGGACCTCAGGGGGCCGTGACTGAAGCTTTCTTT. Its translation is CASSGPQGAVTEAFF.